The rows below give T cell receptor beta chains drawn from one sample of a study of shared clonotypes between healthy human individuals. Clones were read by immunoSEQ multiplex PCR, and TCRdb kept only the in-frame ones, dropping some. The table lists about 2 million clones, roughly 95% of them singletons. What was sequenced was naive CD4+ T cells sorted from blood. The receptors here all came from a man between 18 and 35 years old in good health. CDR3s include the opening cysteine and the closing phenylalanine or tryptophan. D genes are given only for firm matches. Expanded clones are given a class, and other clones once, few, many or no size at all.

J: TRBJ1-2; V: TRBV7-6; D: NA; size: few; DNA: TGTGCCAGCAGCTTAGGGTCCGGGTCGGTGGTAACGGGTGGCTACACCTTC; CDR3: CASSLGSGSVVTGGYTF
J: TRBJ2-7; V: TRBV27; D: NA; size: NA; DNA: TGTGCCAGCAGTTTAACCAGGGGCAACCACGAGCAGTACTTC; CDR3: CASSLTRGNHEQYF
J: TRBJ1-4; V: TRBV7-9; D: TRBD1; size: NA; DNA: TGTGCCAGCAGCCCACGGACAGGGCGAGGTGAAAAACTGTTTTTT; CDR3: CASSPRTGRGEKLFF
J: TRBJ2-3; V: TRBV15; D: NA; size: NA; DNA: TGTGCCACCGCCTTTGGCAGGGCTTCCACAGATACGCAGTATTTT; CDR3: CATAFGRASTDTQYF
J: TRBJ2-4; V: TRBV27; D: TRBD1; size: NA; DNA: TGTGCCAGCAGTCCGGGACAGGGGGTGGCCAAAAACATTCAGTACTTC; CDR3: CASSPGQGVAKNIQYF
J: TRBJ2-7; V: TRBV27; D: TRBD2; size: NA; DNA: TGTGCCAGCAGTTTTGGGACTAGCGGCTCCTACGAGCAGTACTTC; CDR3: CASSFGTSGSYEQYF
J: TRBJ2-3; V: TRBV10-3; D: TRBD2; size: NA; DNA: TGTGCCATCAGTAGCGGGGGCCTCACAGATACGCAGTATTTT; CDR3: CAISSGGLTDTQYF
J: TRBJ1-6; V: TRBV7-2; D: TRBD1; size: NA; DNA: TGTGCCAGCAGCCTCGGCGGGACAGCGAATTCACCCCTCCACTTT; CDR3: CASSLGGTANSPLHF
J: TRBJ1-6; V: TRBV6-1; D: NA; size: NA; DNA: TGTGCCAGCAGTGAAGCGCTTCGGACGGTTCCAAATTCACCCCTCCACTTT; CDR3: CASSEALRTVPNSPLHF
J: TRBJ2-2; V: TRBV5-4; D: TRBD2; size: NA; DNA: TGTGCCAGCAGCTTGGTGGCTAGCGGGAACACCGGGGAGCTGTTTTTT; CDR3: CASSLVASGNTGELFF
J: TRBJ2-3; V: TRBV6-1; D: NA; size: NA; DNA: TGTGCCAGCAGTGTTTGGGGGAGGAGCGGCACAGATACGCAGTATTTT; CDR3: CASSVWGRSGTDTQYF
J: TRBJ1-3; V: TRBV7-2; D: NA; size: NA; DNA: TGTGCCAGCAGTTCGACAGCACGCTCTGGAAACACCATATATTTT; CDR3: CASSSTARSGNTIYF
J: TRBJ2-5; V: TRBV9; D: TRBD2; size: NA; DNA: TGTGCCAGCAGCTCGCGACTAGCGGGCCAAGAGACCCAGTACTTC; CDR3: CASSSRLAGQETQYF
J: TRBJ1-2; V: TRBV28; D: TRBD1; size: NA; DNA: TGTGCCAGCAGTTTTGGGACAGTCTATGGCTACACCTTC; CDR3: CASSFGTVYGYTF
J: TRBJ2-7; V: TRBV9; D: TRBD1; size: NA; DNA: TGTGCCAGCAGCGTAGACGTGACAGGGGGTTTCTACGAGCAGTACTTC; CDR3: CASSVDVTGGFYEQYF
J: TRBJ2-3; V: TRBV7-9; D: NA; size: NA; DNA: TGTGCCAGCAGCCCGGGGGACTCCACAAATACGCAGTATTTT; CDR3: CASSPGDSTNTQYF
J: TRBJ1-1; V: TRBV11-3; D: NA; size: NA; DNA: TGTGCCAGCAGCAGCACAGCTAACACTGAAGCTTTCTTT; CDR3: CASSSTANTEAFF
J: TRBJ2-6; V: TRBV5-1; D: NA; size: NA; DNA: TGCGCCAGCAGCCCCGAGTCTGGGGCCAACGTCCTGACTTTC; CDR3: CASSPESGANVLTF
J: TRBJ2-3; V: TRBV2; D: NA; size: NA; DNA: TGTGCCAGCGTAGAGACAGTTAGCACAGATACGCAGTATTTT; CDR3: CASVETVSTDTQYF
J: TRBJ2-7; V: TRBV5-1; D: NA; size: NA; DNA: TGCGCCAGCTGGGAAGGAGGGGGCCCCTACGAGCAGTACTTC; CDR3: CASWEGGGPYEQYF
J: TRBJ2-7; V: TRBV7-8; D: TRBD1; size: NA; DNA: TGTGCCAGCAGCTTGGCCGGGACAGCTATCGCCTACGAGCAGTACTTC; CDR3: CASSLAGTAIAYEQYF
J: TRBJ1-3; V: TRBV6-5; D: NA; size: once; DNA: TGTGCCAGCAGTTACTCGTGGTCTACGTCTGGAAACACCATATATTTT; CDR3: CASSYSWSTSGNTIYF
J: TRBJ2-4; V: TRBV25-1; D: TRBD1; size: NA; DNA: TGTGCCAGCAGTCGACAGGGAAACATTCAGTACTTC; CDR3: CASSRQGNIQYF
J: TRBJ2-3; V: TRBV15; D: NA; size: NA; DNA: TGTGCCACCAGCAGAGATAACAGGAACACAGATACGCAGTATTTT; CDR3: CATSRDNRNTDTQYF
J: TRBJ2-7; V: TRBV29-1; D: NA; size: NA; DNA: TGCAGCGTTGGGGTGGGGCCCGAGCAGTACTTC; CDR3: CSVGVGPEQYF
J: TRBJ1-3; V: TRBV7-8; D: NA; size: NA; DNA: TGTGCCAGCAGCTTAGTGGACAGAGGAAACACCATATATTTT; CDR3: CASSLVDRGNTIYF
J: TRBJ2-3; V: TRBV10-1; D: TRBD2; size: NA; DNA: TGCGCCAGCAGTTCCCGGGGGGGTACAGATACGCAGTATTTT; CDR3: CASSSRGGTDTQYF
J: TRBJ2-2; V: TRBV6-5; D: NA; size: NA; DNA: TGTGCCAGCAGCAGGGCCGGGGAGCTGTTTTTT; CDR3: CASSRAGELFF
J: TRBJ2-3; V: TRBV20-1; D: NA; size: NA; DNA: TGCAGTGCTTCCGGCACAGATACGCAGTATTTT; CDR3: CSASGTDTQYF
J: TRBJ2-7; V: TRBV7-7; D: NA; size: NA; DNA: TGTGCTAGCAGCCGTCGTACTATAGGACAGATTTACTCCTACGAGCAGTACTTC; CDR3: CASSRRTIGQIYSYEQYF
J: TRBJ2-7; V: TRBV11-2; D: NA; size: NA; DNA: TGTGCCAGCAGCCCCGGGACCCTCGCCTACGAGCAGTACTTC; CDR3: CASSPGTLAYEQYF
J: TRBJ1-3; V: TRBV9; D: NA; size: NA; DNA: TGTGCCAGCAGCGAGATGCTGGGGTCTTCCTCTGGAAACACCATATATTTT; CDR3: CASSEMLGSSSGNTIYF
J: TRBJ2-7; V: TRBV18; D: NA; size: NA; DNA: TGTGCCAGCTCACCCAGTCTGCCAGGGGTCTCCTACGAGCAGTACTTC; CDR3: CASSPSLPGVSYEQYF
J: TRBJ2-5; V: TRBV5-4; D: NA; size: NA; DNA: TGTGCCAGCAGCTTGGTTGGGGAGGCCCAGTACTTC; CDR3: CASSLVGEAQYF
J: TRBJ1-5; V: TRBV10-3; D: NA; size: many; DNA: TGTGCCATCAGGGAGGGGGGGCAGCCCCAGCATTTT; CDR3: CAIREGGQPQHF
J: TRBJ2-2; V: TRBV25-1; D: NA; size: NA; DNA: TGTGCCAGCAGTGGGGCGGACTTGTACACCGGGGAGCTGTTTTTT; CDR3: CASSGADLYTGELFF
J: TRBJ2-3; V: TRBV5-1; D: NA; size: NA; DNA: TGCGCCACCAATAGGGGTCCGACGGCGCCCACAGATACGCAGTATTTT; CDR3: CATNRGPTAPTDTQYF
J: TRBJ1-2; V: TRBV5-1; D: TRBD1; size: NA; DNA: TGCGCCAGCAGCTCCGGGACAGGGATTAACTATGGCTACACCTTC; CDR3: CASSSGTGINYGYTF
J: TRBJ2-7; V: TRBV2; D: NA; size: NA; DNA: TGTGCCAGCAAAAAGGATTATTCCACCGAGCAGTACTTC; CDR3: CASKKDYSTEQYF
J: TRBJ2-1; V: TRBV10-3; D: TRBD1; size: NA; DNA: TGTGCCATTTCAGGGCGGGGACAGGGAGACAATGAGCAGTTCTTC; CDR3: CAISGRGQGDNEQFF
J: TRBJ2-3; V: TRBV10-3; D: TRBD2; size: NA; DNA: TGTGCCATCAGTCCTAGCGGGGGGCGAGATACGCAGTATTTT; CDR3: CAISPSGGRDTQYF
J: TRBJ2-1; V: TRBV7-2; D: NA; size: NA; DNA: TGTGCCAGCAGCTTAGGGTCAACAGCCTCCTACAATGAGCAGTTCTTC; CDR3: CASSLGSTASYNEQFF
J: TRBJ2-1; V: TRBV30; D: TRBD2; size: NA; DNA: TGTGCCTGGAGCGGGGGCACTAGCGGGAGGGCCGCCTACAATGAGCAGTTCTTC; CDR3: CAWSGGTSGRAAYNEQFF
J: TRBJ2-3; V: TRBV6-5; D: NA; size: NA; DNA: TGTGCCAGCAGAAAGGGCACAGATACGCAGTATTTT; CDR3: CASRKGTDTQYF
J: TRBJ2-1; V: TRBV2; D: NA; size: once; DNA: TGTGCCAGCAGTCCTCGGTGGGCAGGGGGGGTCTATGAGCAGTTCTTC; CDR3: CASSPRWAGGVYEQFF
J: TRBJ1-2; V: TRBV10-3; D: NA; size: NA; DNA: TGTGCCATCAGTGATAAGTCGGATGGCTACACCTTC; CDR3: CAISDKSDGYTF
J: TRBJ2-5; V: TRBV9; D: NA; size: once; DNA: TGTGCCAGCAGCGTAGGGACTGGGGTAGAGACCCAGTACTTC; CDR3: CASSVGTGVETQYF